The entry below describes one T cell receptor beta chain. Its target is not known. This record belongs to a study of memory CD4+ T cells and cytomegalovirus serostatus. In the study's own analysis: After removing out-of-frame reads, over 2 million distinct TCRbeta sequences remained. Assay: immunoSEQ multiplex PCR; the TCRdb copy retains only in-frame clones and omits some. The V and J calls and clone size come from that table; D and trimming were worked out from the DNA. The table shows under 50,000 clones, with 78% occurring only once. The sort gate was single viable CD3+CD4+CD8-CD45RO+ cells for memory CD4+ T cells. Donors' CMV status reflects serum IgG against pp150, pp28, p38, p52. The junction had 4 bases not matched to a gene; V was cut back by 2 bases and J by 4 bases. This CDR3 comprises 15 residues. Germline V lookup: CDR1 SGHRS, CDR2 YFSETQ. Study outcomes and limitations: The CMV-associated TCR signature appears largely within the CD4+ memory repertoire.

The clonotype originates from an adult in good health and CMV-seronegative. The rearrangement joins TRBV5-1 to TRBJ2-1, with TRBD1 matching 9 bases. The sequenced material came from memory CD4+ T cells from blood. The CDR3 loop reads CASSFGGTGYNEQFF. CDR3 sequence (DNA): TGCGCCAGCAGCTTTGGGGGGACAGGGTACAATGAGCAGTTCTTC. Drawing the rest from reference TRBV5-1 and TRBJ2-1, the complete variable domain is KAGVTQTPRYLIKTRGQQVTLSCSPISGHRSVSWYQQTPGQGLQFLFEYFSETQRNKGNFPGRFSGRQFSNSRSEMNVSTLELGDSALYLCASSFGGTGYNEQFFGPGTRLTVL.